This T cell receptor beta chain is drawn from a study of CD8+CD57+ T cells in acquired aplastic anemia. On the study more broadly: Isolated CD4+ and CD8+ cells, once sorted, yielded DNA averaging around 2.9 ug.

Germline V gives CDR1 SGDLS, CDR2 YYNGEE. The CDR3 extends over 12 amino acids. The V gene lost 7 bases and the J gene lost 0 bases, with 5 bases spanning the gap. This clonotype appeared many times. Its antigen is unidentified. Profiling that covered TCR beta VDJ and CDR3 relied on genomic DNA as its template. TCRdb re-derived calls from the reads in MiXCR, one entry per CDR3 protein. The table has 200,000 to 250,000 distinct CDR3 sequences, around 60% seen once. Regarding the study as a whole: In common between the patients and the controls were twenty-nine CD8+ CDR3 sequences.

The chain carries TRBV9 and TRBJ2-4; D unresolved. This receptor was taken from a human donor in good health. Sequencing input: sorted CD4+, CD8+, or CD8+CD57+ T cells (not recorded which) from PBMCs. CDR3 coding DNA: TGTGCCAGCTCAGGAGCCAAAAACATTCAGTACTTC. It codes for CASSGAKNIQYF.